This T cell receptor beta chain originates from a study of blood T cell repertoires in COVID-19. Study-wide background: Samples came from the United States, Italy and Spain, spanning acute and convalescent COVID-19. T cells, B-cell-depleted T cells, or PBMCs supplied cDNA or gDNA.

Seattle participants joined during active infection and were tracked over time. The trim removed 3 bases at V and 2 bases at J, leaving 5 bases unmatched. The CDR3 extends over 17 amino acids. Germline V CDR1 and CDR2: SGHTA, FQGNSA. In the authors' workflow: Reference gene primer amplification gave estimated nucleated cell counts. TCRdb's table, derived via immunoSEQ multiplex PCR, lists solely in-frame clones and lacks some. That table gives V, J and clone size, and the DNA gave D and trimming. The profile shows fewer than 350,000 clones, about 91% of them singletons. V gene TRBV7-2 combines with J gene TRBJ2-5; the match to TRBD2 covers 14 bases. The TCR was taken from a woman in her twenties or thirties with COVID-19, enrolled during active disease. Sequencing was carried out using peripheral blood. The CDR3 loop reads CASSLGTSGGPQETQYF. CDR3 DNA: TGTGCCAGCAGCTTGGGGACTAGCGGGGGCCCTCAAGAGACCCAGTACTTC.